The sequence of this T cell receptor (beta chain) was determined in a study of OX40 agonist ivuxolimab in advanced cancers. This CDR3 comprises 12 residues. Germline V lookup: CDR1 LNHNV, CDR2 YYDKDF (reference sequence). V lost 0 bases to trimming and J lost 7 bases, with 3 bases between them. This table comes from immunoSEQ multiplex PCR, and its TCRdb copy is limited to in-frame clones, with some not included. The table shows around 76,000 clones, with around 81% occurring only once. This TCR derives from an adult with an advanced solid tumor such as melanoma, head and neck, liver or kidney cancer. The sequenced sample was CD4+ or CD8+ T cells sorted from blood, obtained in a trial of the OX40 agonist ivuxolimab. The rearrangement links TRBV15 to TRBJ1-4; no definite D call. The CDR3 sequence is CATSRDIEKLFF. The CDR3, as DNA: TGTGCCACCAGCAGAGATATTGAAAAACTGTTTTTT.